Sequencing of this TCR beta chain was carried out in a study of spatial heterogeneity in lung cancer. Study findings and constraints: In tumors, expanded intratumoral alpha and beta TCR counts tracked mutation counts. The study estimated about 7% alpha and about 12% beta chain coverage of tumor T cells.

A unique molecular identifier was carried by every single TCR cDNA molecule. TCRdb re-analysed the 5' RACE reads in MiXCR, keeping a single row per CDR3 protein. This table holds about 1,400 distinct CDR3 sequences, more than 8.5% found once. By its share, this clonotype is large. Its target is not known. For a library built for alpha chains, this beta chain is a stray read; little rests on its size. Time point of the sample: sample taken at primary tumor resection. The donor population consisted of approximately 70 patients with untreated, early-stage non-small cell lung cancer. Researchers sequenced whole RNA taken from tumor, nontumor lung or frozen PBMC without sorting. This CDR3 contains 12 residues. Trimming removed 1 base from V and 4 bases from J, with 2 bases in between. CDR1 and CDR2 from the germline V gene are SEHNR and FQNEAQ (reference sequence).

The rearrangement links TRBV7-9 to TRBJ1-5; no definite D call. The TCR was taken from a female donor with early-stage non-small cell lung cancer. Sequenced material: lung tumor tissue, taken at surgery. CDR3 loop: CASSLDNQPQHF. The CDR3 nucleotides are TGTGCCAGCAGCTTAGATAATCAGCCCCAGCATTTT.